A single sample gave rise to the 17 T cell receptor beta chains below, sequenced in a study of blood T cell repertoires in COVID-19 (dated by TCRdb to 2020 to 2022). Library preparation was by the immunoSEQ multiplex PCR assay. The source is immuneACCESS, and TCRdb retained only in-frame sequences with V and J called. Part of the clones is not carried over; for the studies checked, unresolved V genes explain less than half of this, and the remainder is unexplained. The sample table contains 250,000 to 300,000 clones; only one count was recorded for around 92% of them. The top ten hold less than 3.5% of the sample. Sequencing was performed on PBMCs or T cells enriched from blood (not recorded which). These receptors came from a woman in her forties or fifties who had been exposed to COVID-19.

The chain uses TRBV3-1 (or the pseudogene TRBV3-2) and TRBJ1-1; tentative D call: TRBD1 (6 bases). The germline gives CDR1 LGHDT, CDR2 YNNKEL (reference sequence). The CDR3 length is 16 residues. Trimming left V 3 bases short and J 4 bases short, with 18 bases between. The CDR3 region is CASSQGGHRQITEAFF. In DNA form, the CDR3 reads TGTGCCAGCAGCCAGGGGGGGCACCGGCAAATCACTGAAGCTTTCTTT.

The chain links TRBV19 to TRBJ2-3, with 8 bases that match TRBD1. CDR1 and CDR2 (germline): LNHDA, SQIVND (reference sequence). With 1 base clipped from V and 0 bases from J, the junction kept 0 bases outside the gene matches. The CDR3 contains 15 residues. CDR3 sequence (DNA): TGTGCCAGTAGTATAGGGGACAGGAGCACAGATACGCAGTATTTT. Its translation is CASSIGDRSTDTQYF.

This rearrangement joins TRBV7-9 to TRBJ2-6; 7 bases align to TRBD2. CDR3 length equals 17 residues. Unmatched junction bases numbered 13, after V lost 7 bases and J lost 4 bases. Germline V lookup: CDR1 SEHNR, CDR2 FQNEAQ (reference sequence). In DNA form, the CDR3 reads TGTGCCAGCACCCGCCGGGGGGTCCCGTCAGGGGCCAACGTCCTGACTTTC. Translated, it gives CASTRRGVPSGANVLTF.

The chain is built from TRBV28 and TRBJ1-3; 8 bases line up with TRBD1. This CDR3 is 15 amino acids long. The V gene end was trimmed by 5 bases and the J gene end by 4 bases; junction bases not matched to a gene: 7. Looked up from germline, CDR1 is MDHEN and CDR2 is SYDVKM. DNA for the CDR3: TGTGCCAGCAGTATATACAGGGGGTCGGGAAACACCATATATTTT. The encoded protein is CASSIYRGSGNTIYF. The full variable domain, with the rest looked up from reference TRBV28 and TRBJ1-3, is DVKVTQSSRYLVKRTGEKVFLECVQDMDHENMFWYRQDPGLGLRLIYFSYDVKMKEKGDIPEGYSVSREKKERFSLILESASTNQTSMYLCASSIYRGSGNTIYFGEGSWLTVV.

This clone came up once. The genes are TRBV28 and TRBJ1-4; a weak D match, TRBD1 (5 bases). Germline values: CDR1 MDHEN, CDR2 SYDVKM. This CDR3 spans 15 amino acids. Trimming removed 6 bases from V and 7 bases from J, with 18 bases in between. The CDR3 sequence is CASRGGAFGSEKLFF. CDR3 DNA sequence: TGTGCCAGCAGGGGGGGTGCGTTTGGAAGTGAAAAACTGTTTTTT. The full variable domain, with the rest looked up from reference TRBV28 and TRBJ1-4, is DVKVTQSSRYLVKRTGEKVFLECVQDMDHENMFWYRQDPGLGLRLIYFSYDVKMKEKGDIPEGYSVSREKKERFSLILESASTNQTSMYLCASRGGAFGSEKLFFGSGTQLSVL.

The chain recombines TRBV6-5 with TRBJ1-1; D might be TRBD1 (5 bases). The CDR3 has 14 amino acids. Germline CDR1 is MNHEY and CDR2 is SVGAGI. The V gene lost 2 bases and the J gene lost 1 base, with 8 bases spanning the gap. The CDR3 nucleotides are TGTGCCAGCAGTTACGCGGGGGGGAACACTGAAGCTTTCTTT. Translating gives CASSYAGGNTEAFF.

The CDR3 DNA reads as TGTGCCAGCAGCCCGAATGCACAGGTGAACACTGAAGCTTTCTTT. This encodes CASSPNAQVNTEAFF. The V gene is TRBV7-2, the J gene TRBJ1-1; TRBD1 might be the D (5 bases). Germline loops: CDR1 SGHTA, CDR2 FQGNSA. The CDR3 is made up of 15 amino acids. The V gene lost 5 bases and the J gene lost 0 bases, with 13 bases spanning the gap.

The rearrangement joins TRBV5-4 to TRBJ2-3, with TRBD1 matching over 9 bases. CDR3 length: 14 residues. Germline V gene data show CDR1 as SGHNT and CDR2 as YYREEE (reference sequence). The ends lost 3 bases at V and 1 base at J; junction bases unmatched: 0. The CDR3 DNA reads TGTGCCAGCAGCTGGACAGGGGGCACAGATACGCAGTATTTT. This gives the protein CASSWTGGTDTQYF.

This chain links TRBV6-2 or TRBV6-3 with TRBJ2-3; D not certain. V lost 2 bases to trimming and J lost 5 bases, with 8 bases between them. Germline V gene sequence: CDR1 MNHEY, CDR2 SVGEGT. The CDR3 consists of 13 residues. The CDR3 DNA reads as TGTGCCAGCAGTTACCTCCTTTTAGATACGCAGTATTTT. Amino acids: CASSYLLLDTQYF.

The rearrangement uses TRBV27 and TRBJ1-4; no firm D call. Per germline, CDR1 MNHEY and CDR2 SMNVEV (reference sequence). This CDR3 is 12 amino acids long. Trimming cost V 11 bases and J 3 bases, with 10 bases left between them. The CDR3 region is CAAGRANEKLFF. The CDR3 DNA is TGTGCCGCCGGGAGGGCTAATGAAAAACTGTTTTTT. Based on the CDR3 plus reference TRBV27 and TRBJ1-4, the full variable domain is EAQVTQNPRYLITVTGKKLTVTCSQNMNHEYMSWYRQDPGLGLRQIYYSMNVEVTDKGDVPEGYKVSRKEKRNFPLILESPSPNQTSLYFCAAGRANEKLFFGSGTQLSVL.

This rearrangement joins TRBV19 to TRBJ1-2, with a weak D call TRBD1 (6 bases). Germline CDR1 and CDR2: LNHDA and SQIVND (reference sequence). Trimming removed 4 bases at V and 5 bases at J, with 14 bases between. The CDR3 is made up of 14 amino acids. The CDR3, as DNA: TGTGCCAGTAGTACGACACAGGGAAATTATGGCTACACCTTC. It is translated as CASSTTQGNYGYTF.

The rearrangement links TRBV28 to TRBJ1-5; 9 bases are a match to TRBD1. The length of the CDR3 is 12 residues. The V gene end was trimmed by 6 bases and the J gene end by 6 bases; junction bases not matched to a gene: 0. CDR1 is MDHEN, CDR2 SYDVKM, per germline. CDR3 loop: CASRQGAQPQHF. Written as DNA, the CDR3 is TGTGCCAGCAGACAGGGGGCTCAGCCCCAGCATTTT.

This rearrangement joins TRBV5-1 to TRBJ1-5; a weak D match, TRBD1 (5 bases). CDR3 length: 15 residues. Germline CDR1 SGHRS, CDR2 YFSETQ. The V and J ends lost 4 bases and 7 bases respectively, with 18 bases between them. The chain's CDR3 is CASSHPAPGMQPQHF. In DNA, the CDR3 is TGCGCCAGCAGCCACCCTGCGCCAGGGATGCAGCCCCAGCATTTT.

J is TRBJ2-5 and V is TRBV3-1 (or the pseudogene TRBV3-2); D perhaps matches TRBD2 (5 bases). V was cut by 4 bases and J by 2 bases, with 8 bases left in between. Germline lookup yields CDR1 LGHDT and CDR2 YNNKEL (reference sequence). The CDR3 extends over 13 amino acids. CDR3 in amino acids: CASSPLGQETQYF. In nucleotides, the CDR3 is TGTGCCAGCAGCCCACTAGGACAAGAGACCCAGTACTTC.

CDR3 loop: CASSPIQGTSDTQYF. CDR3 sequence (DNA): TGTGCCAGCAGCCCAATACAGGGTACGTCAGATACGCAGTATTTT. V is TRBV5-6 and J is TRBJ2-3, with a weak D call TRBD1 (6 bases). The germline V and J ends were trimmed by 4 bases and 4 bases, with 16 bases remaining between them. Germline V CDR1 and CDR2: SGHDT, YYEEEE. The CDR3 is made up of 15 amino acids.

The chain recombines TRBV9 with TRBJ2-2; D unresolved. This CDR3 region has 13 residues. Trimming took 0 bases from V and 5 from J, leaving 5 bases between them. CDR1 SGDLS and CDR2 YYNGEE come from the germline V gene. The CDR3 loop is CASSVGSTGELFF. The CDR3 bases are TGTGCCAGCAGCGTAGGTTCGACCGGGGAGCTGTTTTTT.

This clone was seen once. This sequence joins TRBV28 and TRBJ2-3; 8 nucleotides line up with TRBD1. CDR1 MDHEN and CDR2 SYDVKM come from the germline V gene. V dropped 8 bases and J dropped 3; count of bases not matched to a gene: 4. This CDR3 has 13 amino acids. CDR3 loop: CASQGALTDTQYF. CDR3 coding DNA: TGTGCCAGCCAGGGGGCGCTGACAGATACGCAGTATTTT.